These T cell receptor beta chains were read from a single sample in a study of T cells in Graves' hyperthyroidism and ophthalmopathy. TCRdb reprocessed the multiplex PCR reads with MiXCR, giving one entry per CDR3 protein. The data contain about 400,000 distinct CDR3 sequences, roughly 14% of them seen just once; the ten biggest clones take up approximately 13%. Sequenced sample: blood. The receptors were sampled from a young man with Graves' ophthalmopathy. The CDR3 runs from the conserved cysteine through the conserved F or W. A D gene is named only where the DNA matches it firmly. Expanded clones are given a class, and other clones once, few, many or no size at all.

J: TRBJ2-3; D: TRBD2; size: many; V: TRBV7-2; CDR3: CASSLALAGGPYGTDTQYF; DNA: TGTGCCAGCAGCTTAGCGCTCGCGGGAGGGCCTTATGGCACAGATACGCAGTATTTT
J: TRBJ1-5; D: TRBD1; size: many; V: TRBV12-3/TRBV12-4; CDR3: CASSLDNRGSGGNQPQHF; DNA: TGTGCCAGCAGTTTAGATAACAGGGGATCGGGTGGCAATCAGCCCCAGCATTTT
J: TRBJ2-5; D: .; size: many; V: TRBV11-2; CDR3: CASSLGGGGETQYF; DNA: TGTGCCAGCAGCTTAGGGGGTGGGGGTGAGACCCAGTACTTC
J: TRBJ2-5; D: .; size: many; V: TRBV6-2/TRBV6-3; CDR3: CASSYQELETQYF; DNA: TGTGCCAGCAGTTACCAGGAACTCGAGACCCAGTACTTC
J: TRBJ1-1; D: TRBD1; size: many; V: TRBV12-3/TRBV12-4; CDR3: CASSPTGTEAYTEAFF; DNA: TGTGCCAGCAGTCCGACCGGGACAGAAGCTTACACTGAAGCTTTCTTT
J: TRBJ2-7; D: TRBD1; size: .; V: TRBV7-4; CDR3: CASSPSRGGTGGLGHEQYF; DNA: TGTGCCAGCAGCCCCTCCCGGGGCGGGACAGGGGGTCTCGGACACGAGCAGTACTTC
J: TRBJ2-5; D: TRBD2; size: .; V: TRBV20-1; CDR3: CSASLGLAGVETQYF; DNA: TGCAGTGCTAGTTTGGGACTAGCGGGAGTCGAGACCCAGTACTTC
J: TRBJ2-1; D: .; size: .; V: TRBV6-2/TRBV6-3; CDR3: CASRLGDEQFF; DNA: TGTGCCAGCAGACTGGGGGATGAGCAGTTCTTC
J: TRBJ2-2; D: .; size: many; V: TRBV12-3/TRBV12-4; CDR3: CASSFQGPGTGELFF; DNA: TGTGCCAGCAGTTTTCAGGGTCCAGGCACCGGGGAGCTGTTTTTT
J: TRBJ2-5; D: TRBD2; size: .; V: TRBV3-1; CDR3: CASSQVGGREGETQYF; DNA: TGTGCCAGCAGCCAAGTGGGAGGCAGGGAGGGGGAGACCCAGTACTTC
J: TRBJ2-4; D: TRBD2; size: .; V: TRBV4-1; CDR3: CASSQDGGSGIQYF; DNA: TGCGCCAGCAGCCAAGATGGCGGGAGTGGCATTCAGTACTTC
J: TRBJ2-7; D: .; size: many; V: TRBV20-1; CDR3: CSARDARRGFSYEQYF; DNA: TGCAGTGCTAGAGATGCGAGGAGGGGGTTCTCCTACGAGCAGTACTTC
J: TRBJ2-1; D: TRBD2; size: .; V: TRBV9; CDR3: CASSVGWLAGYNEQFF; DNA: TGTGCCAGCAGCGTAGGTTGGCTAGCGGGGTACAATGAGCAGTTCTTC
J: TRBJ1-6; D: .; size: many; V: TRBV20-1; CDR3: CSAADSFNSPLHF; DNA: TGCAGTGCTGCGGACAGTTTTAATTCACCCCTCCACTTT
J: TRBJ2-1; D: TRBD2; size: many; V: TRBV5-1; CDR3: CASSLGLAGGHNEQFF; DNA: TGCGCCAGCAGCCTGGGACTAGCGGGGGGGCACAATGAGCAGTTCTTC
J: TRBJ2-3; D: TRBD2; size: many; V: TRBV6-1; CDR3: CASRTGTRGTDTQYF; DNA: TGTGCCAGCAGGACCGGGACTAGGGGCACAGATACGCAGTATTTT
J: TRBJ2-5; D: TRBD1; size: few; V: TRBV18; CDR3: CASSAGQGARETQYF; DNA: TGTGCCAGCTCAGCGGGACAGGGGGCGCGGGAGACCCAGTACTTC
J: TRBJ2-2; D: TRBD2; size: .; V: TRBV29-1; CDR3: CSVSRLAENTGELFF; DNA: TGCAGCGTTTCCCGACTAGCGGAAAATACCGGGGAGCTGTTTTTT